This TCR beta chain emerged from a study of immune evolution from preneoplasia to lung adenocarcinoma. Study overall: HLA loss of heterozygosity: under 7.5% AIS, more than 14% MIA, about 35% ADC, none AAH.

This clone has only one observation. The target antigen is unknown. Whole-study findings and limits: Top clone frequencies peaked in normal lung, apparently declining through invasive adenocarcinoma.

Premalignant or tumor cells were enriched by macro-dissection after pathologic assessment. Clones were sequenced by immunoSEQ multiplex PCR, and TCRdb holds only the in-frame ones, with some missing. The sample holds 5,000 to 7,000 clones, roughly 85% seen once. The germline CDR1 and CDR2 sequences are SNHLY and FYNNEI. The ends were cut back, 5 bases at V and 2 bases at J, with 7 bases in the middle. This CDR3 has 12 residues. This clonotype was obtained from a person aged 50-70 years with lung adenocarcinoma. The sequencing sample was made of FFPE invasive lung adenocarcinoma tissue. This chain links TRBV2 with TRBJ2-7, with D unclear. CDR3 residues: CASSPYPYEQYF. CDR3 in DNA: TGTGCCAGCAGTCCTTACCCCTACGAGCAGTACTTC.